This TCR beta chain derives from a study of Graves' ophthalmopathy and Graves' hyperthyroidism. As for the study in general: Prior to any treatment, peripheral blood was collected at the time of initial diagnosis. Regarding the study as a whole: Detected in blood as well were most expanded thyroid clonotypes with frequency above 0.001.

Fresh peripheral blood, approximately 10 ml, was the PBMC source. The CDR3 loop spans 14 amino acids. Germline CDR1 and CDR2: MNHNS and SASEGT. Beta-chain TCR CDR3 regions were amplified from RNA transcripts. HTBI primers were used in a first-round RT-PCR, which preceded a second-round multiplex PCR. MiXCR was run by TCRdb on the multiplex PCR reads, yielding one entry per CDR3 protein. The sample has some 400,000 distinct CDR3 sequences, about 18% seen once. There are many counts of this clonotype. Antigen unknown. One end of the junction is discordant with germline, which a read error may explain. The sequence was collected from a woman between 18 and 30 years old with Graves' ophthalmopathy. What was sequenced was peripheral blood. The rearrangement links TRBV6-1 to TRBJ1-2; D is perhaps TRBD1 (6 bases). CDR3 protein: CATSPGQINYGYTF. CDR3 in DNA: TGTGCCACCAGTCCGGGACAAATCAACTATGGCTACACCTTC.